This TCR beta chain is drawn from a study of shared clonotypes between healthy human individuals. Looking at the study overall: Used for every donor were three CD4 naive, three CD4 memory, two CD8 naive and one CD8 memory plate. Study-level points and caveats: Larger richness was generally estimated for naive than memory subsets. Among donors, the sharing of clonotypes was expected to be influenced by sequencing depth.

Worth noting for this clone: Its antigen is as yet unknown.

The CDR3 runs 14 residues. V dropped 1 base and J dropped 5; count of bases not matched to a gene: 3. Per the germline V gene, CDR1 is SSHAT and CDR2 is FNYEAQ (reference sequence). The authors' processing: ImmunoSEQ output held junction-only sequences without quality scores, so filtering differed. Generated by immunoSEQ multiplex PCR, the TCRdb table keeps only in-frame clones and is missing some. The D gene and trimming were derived from the DNA, and the V and J assignments and clone size from that table. The sample yields some 1.4 million clones, around 97% seen once. The sample was naive CD4+ T cells sorted from blood. The subset is: CD45RA+ positively selected. The chain carries TRBV7-7 and TRBJ2-5, with 8 bases that match TRBD2. The sequence was obtained from a young man in good health. The DNA for the CDR3 is TGTGCCAGCAGCTTAGAACGACTAGCGGAGACCCAGTACTTC. This sequence encodes CASSLERLAETQYF.